This T cell receptor (beta chain) emerged from a study of CD8 T cells in ankylosing spondylitis. Study conclusions and caveats: A TCR beta motif made of fewer than ten highly homologous variants seemed typical of ankylosing spondylitis blood. Several of the motif variants were reported before in synovial fluid and blood from reactive arthritis.

Each CDR3 protein is one row after TCRdb ran MiXCR on the 5' RACE reads. The repertoire holds 700,000 to 1,000,000 distinct CDR3 sequences, with around 11% as singletons. This clonotype was seen only a few times. Its matching antigen is unknown. This CDR3 contains 15 residues. Deletions cut 6 bases from V and 2 bases from J, with 17 bases between. Germline V gene sequence: CDR1 MGHRA, CDR2 YSYEKL. Sequencing was done on a sample of blood, either unsorted or a sorted T cell fraction (not recorded which). The V and J genes are TRBV4-1 and TRBJ2-7; D is unclear. The sequence was collected from a male donor with ankylosing spondylitis. The DNA of the CDR3 is TGCGCCAGCAGGCCTTACGGCGGTTTAACCTACGAGCAGTACTTC. It yields the protein CASRPYGGLTYEQYF.